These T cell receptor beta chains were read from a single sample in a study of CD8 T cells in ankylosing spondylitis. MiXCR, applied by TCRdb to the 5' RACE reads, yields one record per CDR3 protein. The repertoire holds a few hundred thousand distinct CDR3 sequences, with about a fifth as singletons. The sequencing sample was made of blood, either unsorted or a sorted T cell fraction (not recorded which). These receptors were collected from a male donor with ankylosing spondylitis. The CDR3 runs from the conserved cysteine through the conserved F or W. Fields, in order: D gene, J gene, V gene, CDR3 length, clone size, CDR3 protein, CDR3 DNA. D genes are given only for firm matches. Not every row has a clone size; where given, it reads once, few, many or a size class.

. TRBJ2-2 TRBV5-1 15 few CASNQDRANTGELFF TGCGCCAGCAACCAGGACAGAGCGAACACCGGGGAGCTGTTTTTT
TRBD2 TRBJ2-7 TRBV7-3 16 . CASSPGGKAGTYEQYF TGTGCCAGCAGCCCCGGGGGGAAGGCGGGAACCTACGAGCAGTACTTC
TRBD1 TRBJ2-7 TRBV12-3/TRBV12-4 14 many CASSLQTGTYEQYF TGTGCCAGCAGTCTTCAGACAGGGACCTACGAGCAGTACTTC
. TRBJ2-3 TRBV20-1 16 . CSALLAPERSTDTQYF TGCAGTGCGCTACTAGCCCCCGAGCGGAGCACAGATACGCAGTATTTT
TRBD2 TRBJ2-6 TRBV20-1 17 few CSAGLAGNRSGANVLTF TGCAGTGCTGGACTAGCGGGTAACCGCTCTGGGGCCAACGTCCTGACTTTC
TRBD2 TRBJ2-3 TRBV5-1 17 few CASSQGLAGGLTDTQYF TGCGCCAGCAGCCAGGGACTAGCGGGAGGTCTGACAGATACGCAGTATTTT
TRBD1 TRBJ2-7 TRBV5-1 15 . CASSSGTGGTYEQYF TGCGCCAGCAGCTCGGGGACAGGGGGCACCTACGAGCAGTACTTC
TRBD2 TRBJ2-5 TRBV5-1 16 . CASSLGLAVYQETQYF TGCGCCAGCAGCTTGGGACTAGCGGTCTACCAAGAGACCCAGTACTTC
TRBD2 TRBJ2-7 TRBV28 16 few CASSGSVAGAEREQYF TGTGCCAGCAGTGGTTCGGTAGCGGGAGCGGAGAGGGAGCAGTACTTC
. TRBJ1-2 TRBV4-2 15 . CASSQDGEGAYGYTF TGTGCCAGCAGCCAAGACGGTGAGGGTGCCTATGGCTACACCTTC
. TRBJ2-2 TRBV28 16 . CASSRFRTANTGELFF TGTGCCAGCAGTCGCTTTAGGACAGCGAACACCGGGGAGCTGTTTTTT
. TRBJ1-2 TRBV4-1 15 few CASSQDRQGMNGYTF TGCGCCAGCAGCCAAGATCGGCAGGGGATGAATGGCTACACCTTC
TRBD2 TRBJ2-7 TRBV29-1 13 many CSVGGEGNYEQYF TGCAGCGTCGGGGGGGAGGGGAATTACGAGCAGTACTTC
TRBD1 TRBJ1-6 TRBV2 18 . CASSTRTGAAIYNSPLHF TGTGCCAGCAGTACTCGGACAGGGGCTGCAATCTATAATTCACCCCTCCACTTT
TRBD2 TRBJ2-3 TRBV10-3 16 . CAIRSGLAGAGDTQYF TGTGCCATCAGGTCCGGGCTAGCGGGAGCCGGAGATACGCAGTATTTT
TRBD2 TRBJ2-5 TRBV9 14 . CASSVTSGLETQYF TGTGCCAGCAGCGTGACTAGCGGGCTAGAGACCCAGTACTTC
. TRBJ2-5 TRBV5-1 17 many CASSLDSGTLMRETQYF TGCGCCAGCAGCTTGGACTCCGGGACCCTAATGAGAGAGACCCAGTACTTC
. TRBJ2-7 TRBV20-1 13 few CSASVGAPYEQYF TGCAGTGCCTCAGTAGGGGCTCCCTACGAGCAGTACTTC
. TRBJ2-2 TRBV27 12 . CASRELVGELFF TGTGCCAGCAGGGAGTTAGTCGGGGAGCTGTTTTTT
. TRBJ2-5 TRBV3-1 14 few CASSPFDRPGTQYF TGTGCCAGCAGCCCATTCGACAGGCCCGGGACCCAGTACTTC
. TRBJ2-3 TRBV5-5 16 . CASSGGPGKSADTQYF TGTGCCAGCAGCGGAGGGCCGGGGAAGTCTGCAGATACGCAGTATTTT
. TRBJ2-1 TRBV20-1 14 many CSASTGAPGEWQFF TGCAGTGCTAGTACAGGGGCTCCGGGGGAATGGCAGTTCTTC
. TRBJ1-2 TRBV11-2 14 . CASRESGGKGGYTF TGTGCCAGCAGGGAATCCGGGGGGAAGGGTGGCTACACCTTC
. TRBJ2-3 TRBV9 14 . CASSVEGAADTQYF TGTGCCAGCAGCGTAGAAGGTGCGGCAGATACGCAGTATTTT
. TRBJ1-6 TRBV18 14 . CASSPIADGSPLHF TGTGCCAGCTCACCTATAGCCGACGGTTCACCCCTCCACTTT